This T cell receptor beta chain comes out of a study of beta chain features in type 1 diabetes. Expressed TCRB transcripts were sequenced because the isolated RNA had all been reverse transcribed beforehand. Generated by immunoSEQ multiplex PCR, the TCRdb table keeps only in-frame clones and is missing some. The sample includes around 200,000 clones, about 13% of them seen just once. The germline CDR1 and CDR2 sequences are SGHRS and YFSETQ. CDR3 length: 15 amino acids. V was pared by 2 bases and J by 6 bases, with 11 bases of the junction left unmatched. The chain has TRBV5-1 and TRBJ2-7; 7 nucleotides agree with TRBD1. The sample consisted of central memory CD4+ T cells from blood. This TCR was sampled from a woman younger than 35 in good health. The DNA for the CDR3 is TGCGCCAGCAGCTTCGAACAGGGGAATCGAGGCGAGCAGTACTTC. It encodes CASSFEQGNRGEQYF.